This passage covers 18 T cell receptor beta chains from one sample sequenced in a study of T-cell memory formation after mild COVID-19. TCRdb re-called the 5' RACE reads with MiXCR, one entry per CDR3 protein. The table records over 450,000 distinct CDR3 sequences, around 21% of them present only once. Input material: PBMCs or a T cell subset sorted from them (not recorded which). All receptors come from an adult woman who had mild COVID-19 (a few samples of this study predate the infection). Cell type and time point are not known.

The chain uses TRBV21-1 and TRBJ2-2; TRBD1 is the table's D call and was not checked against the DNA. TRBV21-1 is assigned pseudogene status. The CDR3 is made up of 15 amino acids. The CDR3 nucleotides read TGTGCCAGCAGCAAAGGCAGGGATAACACCGGGGAGCTGTTTTTT. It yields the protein CASSKGRDNTGELFF.

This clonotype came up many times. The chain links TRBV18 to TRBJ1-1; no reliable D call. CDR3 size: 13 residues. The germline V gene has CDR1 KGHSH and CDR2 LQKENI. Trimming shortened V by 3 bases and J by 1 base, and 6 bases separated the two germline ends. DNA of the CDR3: TGTGCCAGCTCACCGGCTGGGAACACTGAAGCTTTCTTT. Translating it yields CASSPAGNTEAFF.

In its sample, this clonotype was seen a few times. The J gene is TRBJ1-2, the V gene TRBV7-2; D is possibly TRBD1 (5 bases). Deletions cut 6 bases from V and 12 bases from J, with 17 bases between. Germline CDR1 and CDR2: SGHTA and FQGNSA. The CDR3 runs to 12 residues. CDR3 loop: CASSNPAGKHTF. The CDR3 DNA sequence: TGTGCCAGCAGTAACCCGGCAGGGAAGCACACCTTC.

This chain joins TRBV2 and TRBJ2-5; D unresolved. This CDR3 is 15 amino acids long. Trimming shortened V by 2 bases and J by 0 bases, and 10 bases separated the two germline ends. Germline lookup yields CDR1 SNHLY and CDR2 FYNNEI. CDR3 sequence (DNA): TGTGCCAGCAGTGAATGGGGATTAGACCAAGAGACCCAGTACTTC. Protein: CASSEWGLDQETQYF. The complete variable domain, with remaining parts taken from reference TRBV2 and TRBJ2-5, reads EPEVTQTPSHQVTQMGQEVILRCVPISNHLYFYWYRQILGQKVEFLVSFYNNEISEKSEIFDDQFSVERPDGSNFTLKIRSTKLEDSAMYFCASSEWGLDQETQYFGPGTRLLVL.

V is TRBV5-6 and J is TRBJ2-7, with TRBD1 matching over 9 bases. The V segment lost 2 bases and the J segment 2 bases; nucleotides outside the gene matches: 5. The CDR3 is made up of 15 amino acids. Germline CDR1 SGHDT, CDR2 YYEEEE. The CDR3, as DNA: TGTGCCAGCAGCTTACCGGGACAGGGACCCTACGAGCAGTACTTC. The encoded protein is CASSLPGQGPYEQYF. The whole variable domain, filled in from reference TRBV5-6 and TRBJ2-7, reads DAGVTQSPTHLIKTRGQQVTLRCSPKSGHDTVSWYQQALGQGPQFIFQYYEEEERQRGNFPDRFSGHQFPNYSSELNVNALLLGDSALYLCASSLPGQGPYEQYFGPGTRLTVT.

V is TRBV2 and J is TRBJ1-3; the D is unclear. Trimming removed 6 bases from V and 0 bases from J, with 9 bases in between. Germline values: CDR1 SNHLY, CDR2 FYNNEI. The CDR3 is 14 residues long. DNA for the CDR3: TGTGCCAGCAGACCCACGGACTCTGGAAACACCATATATTTT. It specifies CASRPTDSGNTIYF.

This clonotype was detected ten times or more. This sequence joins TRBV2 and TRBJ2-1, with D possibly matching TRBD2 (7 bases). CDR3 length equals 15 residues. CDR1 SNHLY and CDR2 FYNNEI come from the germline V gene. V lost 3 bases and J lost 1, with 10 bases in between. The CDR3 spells CASSERGPSYNEQFF. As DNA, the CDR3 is TGTGCCAGCAGTGAGCGGGGGCCTTCCTACAATGAGCAGTTCTTC.

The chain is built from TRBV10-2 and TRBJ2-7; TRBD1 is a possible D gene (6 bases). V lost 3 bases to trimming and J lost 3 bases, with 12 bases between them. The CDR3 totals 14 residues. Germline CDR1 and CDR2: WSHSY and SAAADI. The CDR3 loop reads CASSDQDSSYEQYF. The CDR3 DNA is TGCGCCAGCAGTGACCAGGACAGCAGCTACGAGCAGTACTTC.

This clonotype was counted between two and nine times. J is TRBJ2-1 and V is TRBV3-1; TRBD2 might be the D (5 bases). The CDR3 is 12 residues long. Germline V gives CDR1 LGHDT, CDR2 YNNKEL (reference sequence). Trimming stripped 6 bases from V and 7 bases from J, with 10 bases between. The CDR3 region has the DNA TGTGCCAGCAGTAAGACGGGGAATGAGCAGTTCTTC. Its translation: CASSKTGNEQFF.

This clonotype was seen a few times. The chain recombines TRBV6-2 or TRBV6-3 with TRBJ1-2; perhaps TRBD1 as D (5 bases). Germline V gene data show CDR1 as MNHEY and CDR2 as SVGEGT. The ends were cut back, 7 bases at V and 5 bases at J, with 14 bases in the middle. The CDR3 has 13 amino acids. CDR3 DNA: TGTGCCAGCAAGATTCCGGGGCCATATGGCTACACCTTC. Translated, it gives CASKIPGPYGYTF.

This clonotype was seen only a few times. As DNA, the CDR3 is TGTGCCAGTAGTAATGGTAATGAGCAGTTCTTC. Translating it yields CASSNGNEQFF. The V call is TRBV19, the J call TRBJ2-1; unclear D gene. Germline V gene sequence: CDR1 LNHDA, CDR2 SQIVND (reference sequence). The CDR3 has 11 amino acids. With 4 bases removed from V and 7 bases from J, the gap between germline ends came to 5 bases. The variable domain in full, completed from reference TRBV19 and TRBJ2-1, reads DGGITQSPKYLFRKEGQNVTLSCEQNLNHDAMYWYRQDPGQGLRLIYYSQIVNDFQKGDIAEGYSVSREKKESFPLTVTSAQKNPTAFYLCASSNGNEQFFGPGTRLTVL.

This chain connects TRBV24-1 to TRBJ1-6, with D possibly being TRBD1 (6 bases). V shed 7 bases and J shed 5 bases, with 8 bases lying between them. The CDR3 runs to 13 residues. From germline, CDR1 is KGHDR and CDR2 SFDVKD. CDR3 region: CATRDRDNSPLHF. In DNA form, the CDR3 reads TGTGCCACCAGGGACAGAGATAATTCACCCCTCCACTTT.

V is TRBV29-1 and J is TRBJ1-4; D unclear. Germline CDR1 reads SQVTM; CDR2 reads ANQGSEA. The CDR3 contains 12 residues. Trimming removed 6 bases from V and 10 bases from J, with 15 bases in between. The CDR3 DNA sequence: TGCAGCGTGGGAGAATTGACGGGAAAACTGTTTTTT. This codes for CSVGELTGKLFF. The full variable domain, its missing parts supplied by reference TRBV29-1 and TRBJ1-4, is SAVISQKPSRDICQRGTSLTIQCQVDSQVTMMFWYRQQPGQSLTLIATANQGSEATYESGFVIDKFPISRPNLTFSTLTVSNMSPEDSSIYLCSVGELTGKLFFGSGTQLSVL.

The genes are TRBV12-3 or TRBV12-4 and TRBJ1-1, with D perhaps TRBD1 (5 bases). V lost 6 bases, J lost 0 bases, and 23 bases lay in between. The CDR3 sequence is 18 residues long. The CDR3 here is CASSHYSGLKIMNTEAFF. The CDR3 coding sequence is TGTGCCAGCAGCCACTACTCGGGACTGAAGATCATGAACACTGAAGCTTTCTTT.

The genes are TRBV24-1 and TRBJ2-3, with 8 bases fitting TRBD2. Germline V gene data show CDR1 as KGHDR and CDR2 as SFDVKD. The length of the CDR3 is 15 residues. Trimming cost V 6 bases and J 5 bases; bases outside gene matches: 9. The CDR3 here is CATSTGAGEVDTQYF. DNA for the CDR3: TGTGCCACCAGTACCGGAGCGGGAGAGGTAGATACGCAGTATTTT.

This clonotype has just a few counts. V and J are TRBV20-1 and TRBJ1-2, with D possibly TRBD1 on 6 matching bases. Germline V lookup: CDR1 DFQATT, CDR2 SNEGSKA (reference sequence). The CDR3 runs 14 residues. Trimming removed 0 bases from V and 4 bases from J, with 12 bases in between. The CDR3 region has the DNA TGCAGTGCTAGAGACGCGGGACAAGTCTATGGCTACACCTTC. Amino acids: CSARDAGQVYGYTF.

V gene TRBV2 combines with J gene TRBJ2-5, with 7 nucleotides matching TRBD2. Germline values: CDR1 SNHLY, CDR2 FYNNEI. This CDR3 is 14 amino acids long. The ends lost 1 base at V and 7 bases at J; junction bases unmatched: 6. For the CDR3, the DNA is TGTGCCAGCAGTGAAGGCTGGACGGGGGGGACCCAGTACTTC. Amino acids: CASSEGWTGGTQYF.

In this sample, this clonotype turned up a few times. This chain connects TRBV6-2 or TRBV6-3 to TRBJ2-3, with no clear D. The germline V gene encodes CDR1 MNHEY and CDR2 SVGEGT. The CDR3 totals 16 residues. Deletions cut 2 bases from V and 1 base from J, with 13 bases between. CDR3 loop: CASSYMGTLGTDTQYF. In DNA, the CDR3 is TGTGCCAGCAGTTACATGGGAACCCTCGGCACAGATACGCAGTATTTT.